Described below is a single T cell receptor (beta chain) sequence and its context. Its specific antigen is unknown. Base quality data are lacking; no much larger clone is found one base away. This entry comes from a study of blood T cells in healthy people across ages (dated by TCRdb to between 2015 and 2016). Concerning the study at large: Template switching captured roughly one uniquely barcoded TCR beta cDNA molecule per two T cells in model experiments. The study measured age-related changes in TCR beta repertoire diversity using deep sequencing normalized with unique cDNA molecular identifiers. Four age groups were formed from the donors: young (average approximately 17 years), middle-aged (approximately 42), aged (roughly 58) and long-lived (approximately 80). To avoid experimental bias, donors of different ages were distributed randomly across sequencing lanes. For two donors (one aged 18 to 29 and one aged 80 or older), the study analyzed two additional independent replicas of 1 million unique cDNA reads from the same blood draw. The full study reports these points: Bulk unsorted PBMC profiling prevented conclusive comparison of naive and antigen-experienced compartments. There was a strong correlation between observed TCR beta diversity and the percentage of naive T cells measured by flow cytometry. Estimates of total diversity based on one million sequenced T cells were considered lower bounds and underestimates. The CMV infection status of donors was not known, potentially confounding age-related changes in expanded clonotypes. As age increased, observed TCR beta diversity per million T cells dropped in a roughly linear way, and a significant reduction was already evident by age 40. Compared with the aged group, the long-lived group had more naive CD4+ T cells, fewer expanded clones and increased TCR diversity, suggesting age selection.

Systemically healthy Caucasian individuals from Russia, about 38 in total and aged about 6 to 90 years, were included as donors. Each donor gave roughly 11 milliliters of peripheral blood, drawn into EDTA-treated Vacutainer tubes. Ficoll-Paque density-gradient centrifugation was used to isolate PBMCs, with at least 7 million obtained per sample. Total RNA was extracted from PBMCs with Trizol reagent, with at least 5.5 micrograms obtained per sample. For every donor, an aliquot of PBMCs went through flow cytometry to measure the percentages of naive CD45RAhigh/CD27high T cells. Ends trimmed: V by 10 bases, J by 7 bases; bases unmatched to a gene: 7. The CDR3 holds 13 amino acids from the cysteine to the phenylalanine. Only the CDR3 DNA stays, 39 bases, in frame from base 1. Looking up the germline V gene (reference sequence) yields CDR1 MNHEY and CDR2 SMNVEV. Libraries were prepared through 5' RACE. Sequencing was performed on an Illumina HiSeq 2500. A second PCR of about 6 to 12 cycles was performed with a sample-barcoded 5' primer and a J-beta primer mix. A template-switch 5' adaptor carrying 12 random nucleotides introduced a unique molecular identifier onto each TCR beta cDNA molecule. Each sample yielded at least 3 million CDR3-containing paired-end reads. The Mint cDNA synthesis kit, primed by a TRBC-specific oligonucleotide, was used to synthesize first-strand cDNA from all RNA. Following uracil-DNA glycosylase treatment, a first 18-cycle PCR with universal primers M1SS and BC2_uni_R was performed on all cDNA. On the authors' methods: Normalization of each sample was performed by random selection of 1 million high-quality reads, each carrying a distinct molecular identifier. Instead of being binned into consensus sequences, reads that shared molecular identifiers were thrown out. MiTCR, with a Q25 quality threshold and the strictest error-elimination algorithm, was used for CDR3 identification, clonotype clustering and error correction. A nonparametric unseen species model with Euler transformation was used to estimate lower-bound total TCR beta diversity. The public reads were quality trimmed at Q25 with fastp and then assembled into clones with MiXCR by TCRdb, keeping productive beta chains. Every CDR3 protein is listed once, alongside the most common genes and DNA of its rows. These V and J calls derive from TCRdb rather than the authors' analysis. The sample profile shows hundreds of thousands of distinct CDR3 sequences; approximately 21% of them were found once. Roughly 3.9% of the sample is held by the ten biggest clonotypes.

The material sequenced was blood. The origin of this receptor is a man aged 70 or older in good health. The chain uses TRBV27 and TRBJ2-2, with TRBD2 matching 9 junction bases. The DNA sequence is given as TGTGCCACAAAGACTAGCGGCCTCGGGGAGCTGTTTTTT. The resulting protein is CATKTSGLGELFF.